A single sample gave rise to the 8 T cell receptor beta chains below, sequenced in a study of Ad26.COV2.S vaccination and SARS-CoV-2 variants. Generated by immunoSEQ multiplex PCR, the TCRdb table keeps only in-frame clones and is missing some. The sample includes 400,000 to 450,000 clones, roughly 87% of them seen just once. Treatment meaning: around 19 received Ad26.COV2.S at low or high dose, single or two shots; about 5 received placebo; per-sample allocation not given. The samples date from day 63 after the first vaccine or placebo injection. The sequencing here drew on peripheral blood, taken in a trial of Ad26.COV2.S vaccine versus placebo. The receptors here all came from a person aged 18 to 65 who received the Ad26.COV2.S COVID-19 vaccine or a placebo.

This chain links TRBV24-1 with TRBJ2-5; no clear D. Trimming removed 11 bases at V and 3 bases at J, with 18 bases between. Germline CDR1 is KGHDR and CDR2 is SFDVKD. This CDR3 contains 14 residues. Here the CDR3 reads CAIETKELKETQYF. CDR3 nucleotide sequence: TGTGCCATCGAAACGAAGGAGCTGAAAGAGACCCAGTACTTC.

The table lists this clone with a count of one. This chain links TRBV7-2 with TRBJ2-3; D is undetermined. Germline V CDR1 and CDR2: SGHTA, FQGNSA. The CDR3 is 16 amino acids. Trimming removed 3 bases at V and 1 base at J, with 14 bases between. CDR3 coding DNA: TGTGCCAGCAGCTTCCGACCCCGCCTCGGCACAGATACGCAGTATTTT. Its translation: CASSFRPRLGTDTQYF.

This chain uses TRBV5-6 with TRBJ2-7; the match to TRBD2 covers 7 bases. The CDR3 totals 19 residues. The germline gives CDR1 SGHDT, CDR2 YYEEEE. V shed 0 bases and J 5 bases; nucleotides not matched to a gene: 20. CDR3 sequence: CASSLARTSPWAGVHEQYF. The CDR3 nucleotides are TGTGCCAGCAGCTTGGCCCGGACATCCCCCTGGGCGGGAGTCCACGAGCAGTACTTC.

In DNA form, the CDR3 reads TGTGCCAGCAGCTTATTGGTAGGCTATGGCTACACCTTC. Its translation: CASSLLVGYGYTF. The chain is built from TRBV7-3 and TRBJ1-2; no clear D gene. Per germline, CDR1 SGHTA and CDR2 FQGTGA. V lost 2 bases to trimming and J lost 4 bases, with 8 bases between them. There are 13 residues in the CDR3.

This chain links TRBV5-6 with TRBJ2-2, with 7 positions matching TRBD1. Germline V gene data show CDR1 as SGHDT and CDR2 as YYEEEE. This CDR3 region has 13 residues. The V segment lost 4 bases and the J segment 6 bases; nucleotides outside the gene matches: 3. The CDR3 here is CASSPTGAGELFF. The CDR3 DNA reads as TGTGCCAGCAGCCCTACAGGGGCCGGGGAGCTGTTTTTT.

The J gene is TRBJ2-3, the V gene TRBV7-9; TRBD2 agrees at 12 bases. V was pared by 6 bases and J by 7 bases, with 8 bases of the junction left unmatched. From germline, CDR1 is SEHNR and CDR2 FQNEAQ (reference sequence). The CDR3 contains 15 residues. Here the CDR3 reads CASSPLAGGPYTQYF. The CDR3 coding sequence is TGTGCCAGCAGTCCTCTAGCGGGAGGGCCATATACGCAGTATTTT.

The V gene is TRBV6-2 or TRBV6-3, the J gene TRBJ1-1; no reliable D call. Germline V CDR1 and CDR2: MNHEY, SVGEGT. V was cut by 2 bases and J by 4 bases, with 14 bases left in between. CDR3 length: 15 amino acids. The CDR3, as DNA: TGTGCCAGCAGTTACGGTAAAGGGTGGTCCACTGAAGCTTTCTTT. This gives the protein CASSYGKGWSTEAFF.

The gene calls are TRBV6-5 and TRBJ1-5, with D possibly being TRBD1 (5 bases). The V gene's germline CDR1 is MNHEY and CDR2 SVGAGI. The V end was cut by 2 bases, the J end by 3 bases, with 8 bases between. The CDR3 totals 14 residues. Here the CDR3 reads CASSYGAYNQPQHF. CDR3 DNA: TGTGCCAGCAGTTACGGGGCCTACAATCAGCCCCAGCATTTT.